Each of the 21 T cell receptor beta chains below was sequenced from the same sample in a study of blood T cells in healthy people across ages. Combining a sample-barcoded 5' primer with a J-beta primer mix, a second PCR ran for about 7 to 11 cycles. In TCRdb, the 5' RACE reads were re-called with MiXCR into one record per CDR3 protein. The sample has approximately 800,000 distinct CDR3 sequences; more than 20% are singletons. The same data also went into a second study, on T cells of mothers and their children.

Sequenced input: blood. Source of these receptors: a boy between 10 and 17 years old in good health.

J is TRBJ2-3 and V is TRBV9; D possibly uses TRBD1 or TRBD2 (5 bases each). Germline assignment: CDR1 SGDLS and CDR2 YYNGEE. Trimming left V 0 bases short and J 0 bases short, with 14 bases between. This CDR3 has 17 residues. The CDR3 spells CASSVDFGGPSTDTQYF. In DNA form, the CDR3 reads TGTGCCAGCAGCGTAGATTTTGGGGGACCAAGCACAGATACGCAGTATTTT.

Only one count was recorded for this clonotype. J is TRBJ2-3 and V is TRBV12-3 or TRBV12-4; D possibly corresponds to TRBD1 (6 bases). The V end lost 3 bases, the J end lost 4 bases, and 20 bases lay between the germline ends. The CDR3 consists of 17 residues. CDR3 sequence reads: CASSLSQGGFGADTQYF. The CDR3 nucleotides read TGTGCCAGCAGTTTGTCACAGGGCGGTTTCGGCGCAGATACGCAGTATTTT.

This chain connects TRBV14 to TRBJ2-1, with D possibly TRBD1 on 6 matching bases. The CDR3 has 12 amino acids. Germline V gene sequence: CDR1 SGHDN, CDR2 FVKESK. Trimming shortened V by 6 bases and J by 11 bases, and 14 bases separated the two germline ends. The CDR3 DNA follows: TGTGCCAGCAGTCCCGGGACACCTAAGCAGTTCTTC. This codes for CASSPGTPKQFF. The variable domain in full, completed from reference TRBV14 and TRBJ2-1, reads EAGVTQFPSHSVIEKGQTVTLRCDPISGHDNLYWYRRVMGKEIKFLLHFVKESKQDESGMPNNRFLAERTGGTYSTLKVQPAELEDSGVYFCASSPGTPKQFFGPGTRLTVL.

Comment on this clonotype: Compared with germline, one end of the junction differs, possibly owing to a read error. This chain uses TRBV29-1 with TRBJ2-4, with TRBD1 identical over 8 bases. Per the germline V gene, CDR1 is SQVTM and CDR2 is ANQGSEA. The CDR3 has 14 amino acids. The chain's CDR3 is CSVAGGQGKNIQYF. The CDR3 DNA reads as TGCAGCGTTGCTGGCGGACAGGGTAAAAACATCCAGTACTTC.

V gene TRBV29-1 combines with J gene TRBJ2-1; no firm D call. Germline-derived CDR1 and CDR2 are SQVTM and ANQGSEA. Trimming pared 5 bases from V and 0 bases from J, leaving 11 bases between. The CDR3 contains 14 residues. CDR3 sequence: CSVFPSISYNEQFF. CDR3 bases: TGCAGCGTTTTCCCTAGTATCTCCTACAATGAGCAGTTCTTC.

This chain links TRBV12-3 or TRBV12-4 with TRBJ1-3; no firm D call. This CDR3 region has 15 residues. The V end lost 2 bases, the J end lost 0 bases, and 8 bases lay between the germline ends. CDR3 in DNA: TGTGCCAGCAGTTTATTGGGGAGCTCTGGAAACACCATATATTTT. Protein: CASSLLGSSGNTIYF.

The chain joins TRBV7-2 to TRBJ2-3, with TRBD1 as a possible D gene (6 bases). Germline assignment: CDR1 SGHTA and CDR2 FQGNSA. The CDR3 sequence is 18 residues long. The V gene lost 2 bases and the J gene lost 0 bases, with 18 bases spanning the gap. The CDR3 coding sequence is TGTGCCAGCAGCTTACCGAACGACCCGACAGGCAGCACAGATACGCAGTATTTT. Its translation is CASSLPNDPTGSTDTQYF.

J is TRBJ1-5 and V is TRBV29-1, with D tentatively TRBD1 (5 bases). V gave up 7 bases and J gave up 2 bases, with 9 bases separating them. The germline V gene encodes CDR1 SQVTM and CDR2 ANQGSEA. CDR3 length equals 12 residues. CDR3 bases: TGCAGCGCTGGGGACGGCAATCAGCCCCAGCATTTT. Amino acid sequence: CSAGDGNQPQHF.

This chain links TRBV20-1 with TRBJ2-3; maybe TRBD2 (6 bases). Deletions cut 5 bases from V and 5 bases from J, with 23 bases between. The CDR3 is made up of 16 amino acids. The germline CDR1 and CDR2 sequences are DFQATT and SNEGSKA (reference sequence). The DNA for the CDR3 is TGCAGTGCTCCTAGCGTAGGGGCGGGGCGGGGAGATACGCAGTATTTT. This translates into CSAPSVGAGRGDTQYF.

The rearrangement links TRBV12-3 or TRBV12-4 to TRBJ1-2; TRBD1 might be the D (5 bases). The V end lost 6 bases, the J end lost 0 bases, and 14 bases lay between the germline ends. The CDR3 contains 15 residues. The chain's CDR3 is CASSPAGFPNYGYTF. The CDR3 DNA reads as TGTGCCAGCAGCCCGGCAGGGTTTCCTAACTATGGCTACACCTTC.

There are a few counts of this clonotype. The junction departs from the called germline gene at one end, perhaps through a read error. The chain joins TRBV10-3 to TRBJ2-5; weak D call: TRBD2 (5 bases). From germline, CDR1 is ENHRY and CDR2 SYGVKD. The CDR3 totals 15 residues. The CDR3 is CAISESPRLGNEQSF. The CDR3 DNA sequence: TGTGCCATCAGTGAGTCACCCAGGCTCGGGAATGAGCAGTCCTTC.

The chain's CDR3 is CASSSAGGVAEQYF. The CDR3 nucleotides read TGTGCCAGCAGTTCGGCCGGCGGCGTCGCCGAGCAGTACTTC. The rearrangement links TRBV28 to TRBJ2-7; D unresolved. In germline, CDR1 is MDHEN, CDR2 SYDVKM. The CDR3 is 14 amino acids. Trimming shortened V by 4 bases and J by 6 bases, and 16 bases separated the two germline ends.

This clonotype has a handful of counts. The rearrangement joins TRBV7-6 to TRBJ1-4; 7 bases map to TRBD1. CDR3 length equals 15 residues. CDR1 and CDR2 (germline): SGHVS, FNYEAQ. The junction had 3 bases not matched to a gene; V was cut back by 1 base and J by 4 bases. The CDR3 protein is CASSLDRGINEKLFF. In nucleotides, the CDR3 is TGTGCCAGCAGCTTAGACAGGGGAATTAATGAAAAACTGTTTTTT.

The chain couples TRBV9 to TRBJ2-7; D could derive from TRBD1 or TRBD2 (6 bases each). The ends were cut back, 2 bases at V and 0 bases at J, with 18 bases in the middle. Germline V gene lookup returns CDR1 SGDLS and CDR2 YYNGEE. There are 17 residues in the CDR3. The CDR3 loop is CASSVGWGASASYEQYF. Here the CDR3 DNA reads TGTGCCAGCAGCGTGGGTTGGGGGGCATCCGCCTCCTACGAGCAGTACTTC.

The rearrangement uses TRBV7-2 and TRBJ2-7; D is unclear. The germline V and J ends were trimmed by 3 bases and 2 bases, with 11 bases remaining between them. The germline gives CDR1 SGHTA, CDR2 FQGNSA. The CDR3 extends over 14 amino acids. For the CDR3, the DNA is TGTGCCAGCAGCTTGGGCCAGCGCGCCTACGAGCAGTACTTC. It translates to CASSLGQRAYEQYF. Supplemented by reference TRBV7-2 and TRBJ2-7, the full variable domain reads GAGVSQSPSNKVTEKGKDVELRCDPISGHTALYWYRQSLGQGLEFLIYFQGNSAPDKSGLPSDRFSAERTGGSVSTLTIQRTQQEDSAVYLCASSLGQRAYEQYFGPGTRLTVT.

There are a few counts of this clonotype. The chain links TRBV20-1 to TRBJ2-7; the D gene could be TRBD1 or TRBD2 (5 bases each). The CDR3 contains 16 residues. The germline V gene encodes CDR1 DFQATT and CDR2 SNEGSKA (reference sequence). V was trimmed by 0 bases and J by 4 bases, leaving 19 bases between them. CDR3 in amino acids: CSARDGAAGYEYEQYF. The CDR3 DNA sequence: TGCAGTGCTAGAGACGGGGCGGCGGGTTATGAGTACGAGCAGTACTTC.

Turning to this clonotype: This may arise from a read error, as a much more abundant clone is one base away. The chain joins TRBV3-1 to TRBJ2-7, with a tentative D call TRBD1 (6 bases). The CDR3 has 15 residues. Germline CDR1 is LGHDT and CDR2 is YNNKEL (reference sequence). Trimming took 5 bases from V and 3 from J, leaving 17 bases between them. CDR3 sequence reads: CASSASPTGIYEQYF. CDR3 coding DNA: TGTGCCAGCAGCGCTTCACCGACAGGTATCTACGAGCAGTACTTC.

This clonotype was observed a handful of times. The chain couples TRBV25-1 to TRBJ2-5, with D tentatively TRBD1 or TRBD2 (6 bases each). Trimming removed 6 bases from V and 5 bases from J, with 16 bases in between. The CDR3 spans 14 residues. Germline values: CDR1 MGHDK, CDR2 SYGVNS. The CDR3: CASRKGGQAETQYF. CDR3 coding DNA: TGTGCCAGCAGGAAAGGGGGGCAGGCGGAGACCCAGTACTTC.

V gene TRBV24-1 combines with J gene TRBJ1-5; possible D gene TRBD1, 5 bases. The V gene lost 3 bases and the J gene lost 3 bases, with 11 bases spanning the gap. The CDR3 has 15 amino acids. Germline V lookup: CDR1 KGHDR, CDR2 SFDVKD. The CDR3 loop reads CATSDPQDFNQPQHF. CDR3 in DNA: TGTGCCACCAGTGATCCACAGGATTTCAATCAGCCCCAGCATTTT.

The sample holds a few counts of this clonotype. Germline is not matched at one junction end, which may reflect a read error. CDR3 sequence (DNA): TGTGCCAGCAGTTCCCCAGTGAGCACAGATGCGCAGTATTTT. This encodes CASSSPVSTDAQYF. The chain combines TRBV28 with TRBJ2-3; no firm D call. Germline V gene sequence: CDR1 MDHEN, CDR2 SYDVKM. This CDR3 region has 14 residues.

The chain combines TRBV12-3 or TRBV12-4 with TRBJ2-5; 8 bases are shared with TRBD2. With the DNA end fitting TRBJ2-1 better, the J assignment may be wrong. This CDR3 contains 13 residues. In DNA form, the CDR3 reads TGTGCCAGCCTGGAGCGGGAGATCAATGAGCAGTTCTTC. This sequence encodes CASLEREINEQFF.